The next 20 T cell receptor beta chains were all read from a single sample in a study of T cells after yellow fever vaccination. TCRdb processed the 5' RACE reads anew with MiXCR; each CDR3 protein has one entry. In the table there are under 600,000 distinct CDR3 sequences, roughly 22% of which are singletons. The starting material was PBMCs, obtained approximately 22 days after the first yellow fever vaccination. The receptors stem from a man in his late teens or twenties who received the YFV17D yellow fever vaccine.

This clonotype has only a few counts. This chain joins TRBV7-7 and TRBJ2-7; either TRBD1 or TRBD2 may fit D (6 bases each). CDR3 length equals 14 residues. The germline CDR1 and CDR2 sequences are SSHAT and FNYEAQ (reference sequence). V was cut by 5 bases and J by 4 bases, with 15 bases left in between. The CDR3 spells CASSPYLGGYEQYF. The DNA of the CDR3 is TGTGCCAGCAGCCCCTACCTAGGGGGGTACGAGCAGTACTTC.

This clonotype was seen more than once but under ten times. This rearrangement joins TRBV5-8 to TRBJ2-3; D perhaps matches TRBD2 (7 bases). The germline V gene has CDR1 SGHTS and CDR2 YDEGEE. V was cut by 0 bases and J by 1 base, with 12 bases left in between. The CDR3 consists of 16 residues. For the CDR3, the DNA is TGTGCCAGCAGCTTGGCCGGGGGGCGGCGCACAGATACGCAGTATTTT. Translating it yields CASSLAGGRRTDTQYF.

The CDR3 spells CASSFEGGGNEQFF. CDR3 DNA sequence: TGTGCCAGCAGTTTTGAGGGCGGGGGGAATGAGCAGTTCTTC. J is TRBJ2-1 and V is TRBV12-3 or TRBV12-4; 8 nucleotides match TRBD2. V dropped 3 bases and J dropped 7; count of bases not matched to a gene: 5. The length of the CDR3 is 14 residues.

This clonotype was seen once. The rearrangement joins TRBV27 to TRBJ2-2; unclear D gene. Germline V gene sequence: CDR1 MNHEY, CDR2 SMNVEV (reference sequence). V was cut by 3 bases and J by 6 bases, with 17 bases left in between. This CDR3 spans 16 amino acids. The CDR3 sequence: CASSFSLRSASGELFF. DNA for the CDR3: TGTGCCAGCAGTTTTAGCTTGCGTTCGGCCTCCGGGGAGCTGTTTTTT.

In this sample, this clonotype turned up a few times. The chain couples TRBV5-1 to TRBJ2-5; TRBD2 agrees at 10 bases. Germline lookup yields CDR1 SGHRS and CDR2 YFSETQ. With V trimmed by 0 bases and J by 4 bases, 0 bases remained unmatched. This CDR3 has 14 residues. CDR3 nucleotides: TGCGCCAGCAGCTTGGGGACTAGCGGAGAGACCCAGTACTTC. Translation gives CASSLGTSGETQYF. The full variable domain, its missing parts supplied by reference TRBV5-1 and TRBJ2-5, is KAGVTQTPRYLIKTRGQQVTLSCSPISGHRSVSWYQQTPGQGLQFLFEYFSETQRNKGNFPGRFSGRQFSNSRSEMNVSTLELGDSALYLCASSLGTSGETQYFGPGTRLLVL.

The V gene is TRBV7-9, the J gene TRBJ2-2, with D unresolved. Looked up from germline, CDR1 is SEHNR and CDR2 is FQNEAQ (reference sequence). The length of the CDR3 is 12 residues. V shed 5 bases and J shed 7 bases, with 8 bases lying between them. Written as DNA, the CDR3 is TGTGCCAGCAGCCGAGCAGACGGGGAGCTGTTTTTT. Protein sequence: CASSRADGELFF.

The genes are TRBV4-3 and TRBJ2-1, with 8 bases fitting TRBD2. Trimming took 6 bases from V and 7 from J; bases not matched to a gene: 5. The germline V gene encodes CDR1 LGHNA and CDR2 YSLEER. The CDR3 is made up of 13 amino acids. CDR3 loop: CASSLSGVNEQFF. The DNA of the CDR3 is TGCGCCAGCAGTCTTAGCGGGGTGAATGAGCAGTTCTTC.

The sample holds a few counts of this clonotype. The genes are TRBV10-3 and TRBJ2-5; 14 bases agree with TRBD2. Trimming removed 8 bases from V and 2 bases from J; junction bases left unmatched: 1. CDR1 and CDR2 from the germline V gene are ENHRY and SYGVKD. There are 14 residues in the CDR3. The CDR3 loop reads CAIGTSGGQETQYF. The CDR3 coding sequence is TGTGCCATCGGGACTAGCGGGGGACAAGAGACCCAGTACTTC.

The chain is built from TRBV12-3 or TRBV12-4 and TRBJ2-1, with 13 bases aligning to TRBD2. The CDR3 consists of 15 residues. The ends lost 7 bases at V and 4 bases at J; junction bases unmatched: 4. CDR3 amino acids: CASTVLAGGYNEQFF. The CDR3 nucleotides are TGTGCCAGCACCGTACTAGCGGGGGGGTACAATGAGCAGTTCTTC.

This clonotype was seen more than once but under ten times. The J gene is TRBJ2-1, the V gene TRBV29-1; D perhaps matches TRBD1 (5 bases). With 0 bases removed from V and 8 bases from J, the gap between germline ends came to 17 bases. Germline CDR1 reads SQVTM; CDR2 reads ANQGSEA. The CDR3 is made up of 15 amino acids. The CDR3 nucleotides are TGCAGCGTTGAAGATCTCGGGCAGGGTGGCGATGAGCAGTTCTTC. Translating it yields CSVEDLGQGGDEQFF.

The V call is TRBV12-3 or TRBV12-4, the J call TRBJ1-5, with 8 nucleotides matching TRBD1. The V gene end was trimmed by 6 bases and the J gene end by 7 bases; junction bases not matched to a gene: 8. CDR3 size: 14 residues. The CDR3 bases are TGTGCCAGCAGCCTCCCAGGGGGCGGGCAGCCCCAGCATTTT. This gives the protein CASSLPGGGQPQHF.

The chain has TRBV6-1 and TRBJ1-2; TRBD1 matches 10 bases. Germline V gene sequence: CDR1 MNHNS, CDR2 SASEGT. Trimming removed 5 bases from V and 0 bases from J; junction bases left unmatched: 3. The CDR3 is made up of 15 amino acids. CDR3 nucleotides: TGTGCCAGCAGTACCGGGACAGGGGCTAACTATGGCTACACCTTC. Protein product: CASSTGTGANYGYTF.

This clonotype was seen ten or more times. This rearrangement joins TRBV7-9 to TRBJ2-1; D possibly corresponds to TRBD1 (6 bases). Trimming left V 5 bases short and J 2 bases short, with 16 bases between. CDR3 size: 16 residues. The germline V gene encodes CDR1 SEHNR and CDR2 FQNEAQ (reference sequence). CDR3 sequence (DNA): TGTGCCAGCAGCACCCCGACAGGCCCAACCTACAATGAGCAGTTCTTC. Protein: CASSTPTGPTYNEQFF. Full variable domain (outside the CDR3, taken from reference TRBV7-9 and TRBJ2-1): DTGVSQNPRHKITKRGQNVTFRCDPISEHNRLYWYRQTLGQGPEFLTYFQNEAQLEKSRLLSDRFSAERPKGSFSTLEIQRTEQGDSAMYLCASSTPTGPTYNEQFFGPGTRLTVL.

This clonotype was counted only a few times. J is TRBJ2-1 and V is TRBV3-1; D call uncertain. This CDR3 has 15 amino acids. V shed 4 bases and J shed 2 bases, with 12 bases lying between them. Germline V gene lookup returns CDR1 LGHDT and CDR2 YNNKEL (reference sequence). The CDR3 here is CASSRSRTAYNEQFF. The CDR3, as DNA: TGTGCCAGCAGCCGGAGCCGCACGGCCTACAATGAGCAGTTCTTC.

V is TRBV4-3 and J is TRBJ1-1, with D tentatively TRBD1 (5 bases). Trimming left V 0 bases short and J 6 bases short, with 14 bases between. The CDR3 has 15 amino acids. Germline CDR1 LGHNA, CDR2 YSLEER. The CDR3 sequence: CASSQDYRSGAEAFF. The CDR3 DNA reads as TGCGCCAGCAGCCAAGATTACAGGTCCGGGGCTGAAGCTTTCTTT.

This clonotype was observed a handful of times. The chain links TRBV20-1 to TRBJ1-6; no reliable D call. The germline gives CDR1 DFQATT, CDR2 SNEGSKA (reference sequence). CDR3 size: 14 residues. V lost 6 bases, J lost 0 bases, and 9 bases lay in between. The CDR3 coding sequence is TGCAGTGCCCGACCAAGCTCCTATAATTCACCCCTCCACTTT. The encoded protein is CSARPSSYNSPLHF.

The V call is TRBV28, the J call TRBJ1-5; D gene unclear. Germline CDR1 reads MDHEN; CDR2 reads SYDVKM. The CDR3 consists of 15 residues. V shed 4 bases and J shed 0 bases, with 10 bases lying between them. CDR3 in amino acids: CASSSGVYSNQPQHF. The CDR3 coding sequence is TGTGCCAGCAGTTCGGGCGTCTATAGCAATCAGCCCCAGCATTTT. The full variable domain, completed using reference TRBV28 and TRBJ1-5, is DVKVTQSSRYLVKRTGEKVFLECVQDMDHENMFWYRQDPGLGLRLIYFSYDVKMKEKGDIPEGYSVSREKKERFSLILESASTNQTSMYLCASSSGVYSNQPQHFGDGTRLSIL.

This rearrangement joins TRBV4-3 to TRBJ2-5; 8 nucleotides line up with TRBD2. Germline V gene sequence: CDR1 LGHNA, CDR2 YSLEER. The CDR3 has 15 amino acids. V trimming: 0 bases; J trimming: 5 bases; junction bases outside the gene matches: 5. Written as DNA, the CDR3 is TGCGCCAGCAGCCAAGAGGGCTCGGGAGGGGAGACCCAGTACTTC. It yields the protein CASSQEGSGGETQYF.

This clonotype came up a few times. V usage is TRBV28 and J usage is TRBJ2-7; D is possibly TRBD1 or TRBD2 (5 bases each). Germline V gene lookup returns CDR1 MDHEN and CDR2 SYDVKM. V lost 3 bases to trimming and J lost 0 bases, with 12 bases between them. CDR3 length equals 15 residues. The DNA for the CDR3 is TGTGCCAGCAGTTTGGGGGTACCAAGCTCCTACGAGCAGTACGTC. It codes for CASSLGVPSSYEQYV.

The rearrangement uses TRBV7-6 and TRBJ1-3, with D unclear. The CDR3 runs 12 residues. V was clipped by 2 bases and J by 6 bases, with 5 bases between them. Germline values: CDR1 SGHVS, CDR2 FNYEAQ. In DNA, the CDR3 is TGTGCCAGCAGCTTATCGGTAAACACCATATATTTT. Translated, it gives CASSLSVNTIYF.